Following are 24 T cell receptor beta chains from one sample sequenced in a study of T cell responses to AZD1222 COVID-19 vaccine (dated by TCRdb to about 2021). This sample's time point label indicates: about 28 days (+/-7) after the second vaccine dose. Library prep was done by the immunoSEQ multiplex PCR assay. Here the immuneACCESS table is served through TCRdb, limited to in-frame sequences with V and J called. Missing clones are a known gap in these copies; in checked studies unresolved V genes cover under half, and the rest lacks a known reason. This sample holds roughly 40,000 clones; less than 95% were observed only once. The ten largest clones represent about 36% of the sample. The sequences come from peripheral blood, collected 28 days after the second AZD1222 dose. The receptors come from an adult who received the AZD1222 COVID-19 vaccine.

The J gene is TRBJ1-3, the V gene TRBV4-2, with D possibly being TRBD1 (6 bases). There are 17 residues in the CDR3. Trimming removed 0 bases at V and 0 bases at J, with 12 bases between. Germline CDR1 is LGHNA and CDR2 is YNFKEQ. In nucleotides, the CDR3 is TGTGCCAGCAGCCAAGATGGACAGCCAAGCTCTGGAAACACCATATATTTT. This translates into CASSQDGQPSSGNTIYF.

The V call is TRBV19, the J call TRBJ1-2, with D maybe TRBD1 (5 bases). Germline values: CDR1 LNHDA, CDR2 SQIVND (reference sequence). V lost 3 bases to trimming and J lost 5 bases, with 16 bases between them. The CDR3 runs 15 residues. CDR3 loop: CASSIGTPGGYGYTF. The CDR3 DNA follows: TGTGCCAGTAGTATTGGGACTCCGGGGGGGTATGGCTACACCTTC.

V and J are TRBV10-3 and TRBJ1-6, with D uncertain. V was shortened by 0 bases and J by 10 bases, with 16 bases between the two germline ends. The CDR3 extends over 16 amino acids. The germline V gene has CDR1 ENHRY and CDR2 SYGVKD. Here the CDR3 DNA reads TGTGCCATCAGTGAGTCACGGCGGGCTCTTGACTCACCCCTCCACTTT. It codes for CAISESRRALDSPLHF.

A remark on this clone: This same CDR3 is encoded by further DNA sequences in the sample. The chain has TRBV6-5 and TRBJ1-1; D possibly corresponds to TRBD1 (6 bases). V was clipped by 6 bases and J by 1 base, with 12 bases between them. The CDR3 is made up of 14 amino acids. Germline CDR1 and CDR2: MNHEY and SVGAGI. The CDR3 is CASSLGGPNTEAFF. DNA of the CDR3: TGTGCCAGCAGCCTGGGGGGGCCGAACACTGAAGCTTTCTTT.

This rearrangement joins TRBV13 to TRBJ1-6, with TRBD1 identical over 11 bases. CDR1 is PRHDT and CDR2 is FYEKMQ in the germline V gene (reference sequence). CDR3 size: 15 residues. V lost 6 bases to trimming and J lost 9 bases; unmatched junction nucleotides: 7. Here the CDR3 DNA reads TGTGCCAGCAGTCCCACCGGGACAGGGGGTTCACCCCTCCACTTT. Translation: CASSPTGTGGSPLHF.

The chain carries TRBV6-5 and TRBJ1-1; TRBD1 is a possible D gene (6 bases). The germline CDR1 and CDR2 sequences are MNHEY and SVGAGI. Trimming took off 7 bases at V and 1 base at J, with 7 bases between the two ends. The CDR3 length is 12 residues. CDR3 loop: CASTRGNTEAFF. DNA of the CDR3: TGTGCCAGCACCAGGGGGAACACTGAAGCTTTCTTT.

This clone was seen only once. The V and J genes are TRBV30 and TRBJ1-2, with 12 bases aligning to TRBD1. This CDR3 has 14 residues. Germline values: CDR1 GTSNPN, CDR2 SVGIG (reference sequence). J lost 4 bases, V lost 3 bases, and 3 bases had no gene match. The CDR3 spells CAWRGQGAVYGYTF. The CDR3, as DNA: TGTGCCTGGAGGGGACAGGGGGCTGTCTATGGCTACACCTTC.

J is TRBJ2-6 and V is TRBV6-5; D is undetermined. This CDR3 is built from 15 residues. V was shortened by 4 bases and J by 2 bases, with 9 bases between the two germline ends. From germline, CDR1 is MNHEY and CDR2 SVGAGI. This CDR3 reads CASSSPGPGANVLTF. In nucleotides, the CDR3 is TGTGCCAGCAGTTCCCCAGGTCCTGGGGCCAACGTCCTGACTTTC.

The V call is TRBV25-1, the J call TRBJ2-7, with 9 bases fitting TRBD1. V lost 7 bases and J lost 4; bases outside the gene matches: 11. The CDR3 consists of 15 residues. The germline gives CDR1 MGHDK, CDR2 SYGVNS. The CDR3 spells CASNRRGTGPYEQYF. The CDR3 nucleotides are TGTGCCAGCAACCGAAGGGGGACAGGGCCATACGAGCAGTACTTC.

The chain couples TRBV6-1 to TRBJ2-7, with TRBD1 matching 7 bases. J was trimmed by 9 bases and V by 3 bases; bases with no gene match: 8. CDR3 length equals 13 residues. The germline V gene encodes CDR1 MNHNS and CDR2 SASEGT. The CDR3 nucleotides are TGTGCCAGCAGTGACGGGACAGCCCGGGGGCAGTACTTC. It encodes CASSDGTARGQYF.

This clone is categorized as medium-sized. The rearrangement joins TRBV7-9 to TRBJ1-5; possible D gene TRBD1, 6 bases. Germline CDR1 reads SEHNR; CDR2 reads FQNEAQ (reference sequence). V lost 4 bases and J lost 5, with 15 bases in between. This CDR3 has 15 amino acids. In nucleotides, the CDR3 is TGTGCCAGCAGCTCACCCAACAGGGATGATCAGCCCCAGCATTTT. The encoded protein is CASSSPNRDDQPQHF.

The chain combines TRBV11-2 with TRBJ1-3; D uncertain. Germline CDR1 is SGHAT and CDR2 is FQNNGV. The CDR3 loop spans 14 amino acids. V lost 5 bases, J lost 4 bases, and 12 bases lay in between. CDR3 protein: CASSPIREGNTIYF. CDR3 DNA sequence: TGTGCCAGCAGCCCGATCCGGGAAGGAAACACCATATATTTT. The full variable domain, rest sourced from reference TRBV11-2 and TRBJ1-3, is EAGVAQSPRYKIIEKRQSVAFWCNPISGHATLYWYQQILGQGPKLLIQFQNNGVVDDSQLPKDRFSAERLKGVDSTLKIQPAKLEDSAVYLCASSPIREGNTIYFGEGSWLTVV.

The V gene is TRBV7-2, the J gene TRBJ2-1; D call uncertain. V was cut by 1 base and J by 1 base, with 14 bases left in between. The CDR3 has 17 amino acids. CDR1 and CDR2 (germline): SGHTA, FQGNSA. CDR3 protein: CASSLVAGRQSYNEQFF. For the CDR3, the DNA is TGTGCCAGCAGCTTAGTGGCAGGTCGGCAGTCCTACAATGAGCAGTTCTTC. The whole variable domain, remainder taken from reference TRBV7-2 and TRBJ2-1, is GAGVSQSPSNKVTEKGKDVELRCDPISGHTALYWYRQSLGQGLEFLIYFQGNSAPDKSGLPSDRFSAERTGGSVSTLTIQRTQQEDSAVYLCASSLVAGRQSYNEQFFGPGTRLTVL.

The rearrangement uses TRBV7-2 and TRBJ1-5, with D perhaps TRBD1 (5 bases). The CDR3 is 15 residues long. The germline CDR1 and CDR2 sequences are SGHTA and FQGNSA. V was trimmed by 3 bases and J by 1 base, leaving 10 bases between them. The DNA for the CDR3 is TGTGCCAGCAGCTTGGGGGTTTGGAGCAATCAGCCCCAGCATTTT. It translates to CASSLGVWSNQPQHF.

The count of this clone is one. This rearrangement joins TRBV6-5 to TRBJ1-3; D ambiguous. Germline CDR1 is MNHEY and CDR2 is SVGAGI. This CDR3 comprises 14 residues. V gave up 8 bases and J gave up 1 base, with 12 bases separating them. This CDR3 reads CASDVDPSGNTIYF. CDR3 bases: TGTGCCAGCGACGTTGACCCATCTGGAAACACCATATATTTT.

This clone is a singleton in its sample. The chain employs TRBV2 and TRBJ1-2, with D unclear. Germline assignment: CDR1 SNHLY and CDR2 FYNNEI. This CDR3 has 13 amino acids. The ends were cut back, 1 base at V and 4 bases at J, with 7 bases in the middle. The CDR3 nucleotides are TGTGCCAGCAGTGAAGACACGTTCTATGGCTACACCTTC. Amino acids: CASSEDTFYGYTF.

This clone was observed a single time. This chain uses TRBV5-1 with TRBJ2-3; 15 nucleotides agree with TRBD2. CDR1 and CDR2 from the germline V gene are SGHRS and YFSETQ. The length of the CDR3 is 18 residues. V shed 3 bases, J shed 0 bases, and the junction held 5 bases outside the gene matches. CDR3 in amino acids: CASSSGLAGGTSTDTQYF. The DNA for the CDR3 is TGCGCCAGCAGCTCAGGACTAGCGGGGGGGACTAGCACAGATACGCAGTATTTT.

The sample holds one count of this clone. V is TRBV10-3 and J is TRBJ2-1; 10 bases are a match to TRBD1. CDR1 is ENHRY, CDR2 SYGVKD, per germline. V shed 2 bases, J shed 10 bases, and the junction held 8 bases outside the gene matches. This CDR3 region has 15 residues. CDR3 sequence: CAISEGDRGRLEQFF. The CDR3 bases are TGTGCCATCAGTGAGGGGGACAGGGGAAGGTTGGAGCAGTTCTTC.

This chain's CDR3 is CAWSVVGGNTEAFF. The CDR3 DNA reads TGTGCCTGGAGTGTGGTAGGGGGCAACACTGAAGCTTTCTTT. The chain joins TRBV30 to TRBJ1-1, with 7 bases that match TRBD1. The junction had 3 bases not matched to a gene; V was cut back by 0 bases and J by 2 bases. CDR3 size: 14 residues. Germline V gene data show CDR1 as GTSNPN and CDR2 as SVGIG (reference sequence).

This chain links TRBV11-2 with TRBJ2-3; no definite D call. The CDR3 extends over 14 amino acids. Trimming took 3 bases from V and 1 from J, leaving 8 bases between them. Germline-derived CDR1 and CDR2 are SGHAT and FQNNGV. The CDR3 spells CASSFSPRTDTQYF. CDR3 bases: TGTGCCAGCAGCTTTTCGCCGCGCACAGATACGCAGTATTTT.

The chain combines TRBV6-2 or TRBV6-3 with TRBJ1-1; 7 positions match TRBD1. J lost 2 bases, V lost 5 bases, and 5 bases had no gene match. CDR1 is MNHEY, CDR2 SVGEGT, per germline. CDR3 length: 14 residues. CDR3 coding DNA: TGTGCCAGCAGTCTAGGGGGCCCTAACACTGAAGCTTTCTTT. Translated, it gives CASSLGGPNTEAFF.

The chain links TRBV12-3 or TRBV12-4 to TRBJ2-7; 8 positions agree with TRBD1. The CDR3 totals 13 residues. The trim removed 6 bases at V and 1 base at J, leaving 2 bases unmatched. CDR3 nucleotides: TGTGCCAGCAGACGGACAGGGTCCTACGAGCAGTACTTC. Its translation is CASRRTGSYEQYF.

CDR3 nucleotides: TGTGCCAGCAGCTCCCCGACTAGCGGGGGAAGCTCTTTGAAGACCCAGTACTTC. Translation: CASSSPTSGGSSLKTQYF. The chain employs TRBV7-2 and TRBJ2-5, with 12 bases fitting TRBD2. The ends lost 4 bases at V and 6 bases at J; junction bases unmatched: 15. This CDR3 is 18 amino acids long. From germline, CDR1 is SGHTA and CDR2 FQGNSA.

In DNA, the CDR3 is TGTGCTAGTGCCCCACCCACAGATACGCAGTATTTT. Its protein product is CASAPPTDTQYF. The chain combines TRBV12-5 with TRBJ2-3; D gene uncertain. Germline assignment: CDR1 LGHNT and CDR2 FRNRAP. V was clipped by 7 bases and J by 2 bases, with 7 bases between them. The CDR3 is 12 amino acids.